Below are 2 T cell receptor beta chains sequenced from a single sample in a study of OX40 agonist ivuxolimab in advanced cancers. Method: immunoSEQ multiplex PCR; TCRdb's copy keeps in-frame clones and lacks some. The sample holds 20,000 or so clones, about three quarters seen once. The sequencing here drew on CD4+ or CD8+ T cells sorted from blood, taken in a trial of the OX40 agonist ivuxolimab. The receptors come from an adult with an advanced solid tumor such as melanoma, head and neck, liver or kidney cancer.

This clone counts as medium-sized. The chain couples TRBV7-8 to TRBJ2-2; 9 nucleotides agree with TRBD1. V trimming: 4 bases; J trimming: 0 bases; junction bases outside the gene matches: 3. This CDR3 region has 16 residues. The germline V gene has CDR1 SGHVS and CDR2 FQNEAQ. CDR3 residues: CASSWDRDTNTGELFF. The DNA for the CDR3 is TGTGCCAGCAGCTGGGACAGGGACACGAACACCGGGGAGCTGTTTTTT.

The rearrangement joins TRBV30 to TRBJ1-1; a weak D match, TRBD1 (6 bases). The CDR3 runs to 13 residues. Germline-derived CDR1 and CDR2 are GTSNPN and SVGIG (reference sequence). V was clipped by 2 bases and J by 1 base, with 8 bases between them. Here the CDR3 reads CAWSMGQNTEAFF. The DNA for the CDR3 is TGTGCCTGGAGTATGGGACAGAACACTGAAGCTTTCTTT.